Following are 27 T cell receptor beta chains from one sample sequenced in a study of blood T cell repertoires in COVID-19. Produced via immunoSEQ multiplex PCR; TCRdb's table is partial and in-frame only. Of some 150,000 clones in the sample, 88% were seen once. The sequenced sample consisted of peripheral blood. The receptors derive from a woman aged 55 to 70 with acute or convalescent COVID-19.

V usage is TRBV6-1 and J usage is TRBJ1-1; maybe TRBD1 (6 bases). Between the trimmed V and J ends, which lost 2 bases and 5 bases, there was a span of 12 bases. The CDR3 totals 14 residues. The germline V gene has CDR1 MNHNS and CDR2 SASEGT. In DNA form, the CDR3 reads TGTGCCAGCAGTGAACAACAGGGAAATACTGAAGCTTTCTTT. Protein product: CASSEQQGNTEAFF.

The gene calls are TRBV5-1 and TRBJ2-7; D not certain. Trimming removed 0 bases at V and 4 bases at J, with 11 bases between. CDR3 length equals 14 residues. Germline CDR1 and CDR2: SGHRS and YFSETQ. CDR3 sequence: CASSLATGAYEQYF. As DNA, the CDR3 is TGCGCCAGCAGCTTGGCAACCGGAGCATACGAGCAGTACTTC.

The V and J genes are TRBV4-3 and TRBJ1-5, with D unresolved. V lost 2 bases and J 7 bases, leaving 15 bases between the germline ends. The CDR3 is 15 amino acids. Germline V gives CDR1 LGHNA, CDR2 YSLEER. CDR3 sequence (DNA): TGCGCCAGCAGCCAATATCGAGGCTCCAGCCAGCCCCAGCATTTT. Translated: CASSQYRGSSQPQHF.

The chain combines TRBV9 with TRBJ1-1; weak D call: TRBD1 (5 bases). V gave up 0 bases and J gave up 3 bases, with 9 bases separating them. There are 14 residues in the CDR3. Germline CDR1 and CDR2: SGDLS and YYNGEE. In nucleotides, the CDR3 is TGTGCCAGCAGCGTAGGCGGGGGGTACACTGAAGCTTTCTTT. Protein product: CASSVGGGYTEAFF.

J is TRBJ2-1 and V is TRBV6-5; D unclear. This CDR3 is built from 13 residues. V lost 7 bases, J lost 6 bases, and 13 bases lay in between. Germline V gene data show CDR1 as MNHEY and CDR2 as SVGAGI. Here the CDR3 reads CASMLQGGNEQFF. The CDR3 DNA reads TGTGCCAGCATGCTCCAAGGCGGCAATGAGCAGTTCTTC.

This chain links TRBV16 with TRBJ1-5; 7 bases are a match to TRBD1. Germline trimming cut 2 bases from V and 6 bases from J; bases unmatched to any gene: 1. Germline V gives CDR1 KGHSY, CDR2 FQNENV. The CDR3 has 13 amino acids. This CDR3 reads CASSQEGAQPQHF. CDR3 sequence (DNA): TGTGCCAGCAGCCAAGAGGGGGCTCAGCCCCAGCATTTT.

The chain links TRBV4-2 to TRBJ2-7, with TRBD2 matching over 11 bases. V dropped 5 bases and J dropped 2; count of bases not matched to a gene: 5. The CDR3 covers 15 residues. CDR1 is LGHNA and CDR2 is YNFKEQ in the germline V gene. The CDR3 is CASSYTSGGTYEQYF. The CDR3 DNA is TGTGCCAGCAGCTACACTAGCGGGGGAACCTACGAGCAGTACTTC.

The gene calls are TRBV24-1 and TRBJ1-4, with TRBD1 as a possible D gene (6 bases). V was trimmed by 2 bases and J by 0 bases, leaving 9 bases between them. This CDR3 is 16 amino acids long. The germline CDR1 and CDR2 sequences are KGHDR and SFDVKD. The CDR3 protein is CATSDSSGATNEKLFF. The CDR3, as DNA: TGTGCCACCAGTGATTCTTCAGGGGCAACTAATGAAAAACTGTTTTTT.

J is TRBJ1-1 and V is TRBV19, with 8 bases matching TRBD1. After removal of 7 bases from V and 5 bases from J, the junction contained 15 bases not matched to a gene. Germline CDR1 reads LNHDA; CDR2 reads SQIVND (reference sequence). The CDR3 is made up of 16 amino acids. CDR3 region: CASISTFRGLGTEAFF. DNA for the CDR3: TGTGCCAGTATCTCCACTTTCAGGGGGCTTGGGACTGAAGCTTTCTTT. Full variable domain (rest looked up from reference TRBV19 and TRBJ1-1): DGGITQSPKYLFRKEGQNVTLSCEQNLNHDAMYWYRQDPGQGLRLIYYSQIVNDFQKGDIAEGYSVSREKKESFPLTVTSAQKNPTAFYLCASISTFRGLGTEAFFGQGTRLTVV.

The CDR3 is CASSGPGNTQPQHF. The CDR3, as DNA: TGTGCCAGCAGTGGACCAGGGAACACTCAGCCCCAGCATTTT. This chain connects TRBV6-4 to TRBJ1-5; D is possibly TRBD1 (5 bases). The V gene lost 4 bases and the J gene lost 6 bases, with 13 bases spanning the gap. Germline CDR1 and CDR2: MRHNA and SNTAGT. CDR3 length equals 14 residues.

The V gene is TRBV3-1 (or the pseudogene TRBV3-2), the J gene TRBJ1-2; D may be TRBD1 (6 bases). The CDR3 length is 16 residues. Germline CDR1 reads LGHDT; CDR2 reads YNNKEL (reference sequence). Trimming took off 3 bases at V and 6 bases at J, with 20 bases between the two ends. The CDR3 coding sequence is TGTGCCAGCAGCCACTCATCTCTACAGGGTGAGGATGGCTACACCTTC. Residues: CASSHSSLQGEDGYTF.

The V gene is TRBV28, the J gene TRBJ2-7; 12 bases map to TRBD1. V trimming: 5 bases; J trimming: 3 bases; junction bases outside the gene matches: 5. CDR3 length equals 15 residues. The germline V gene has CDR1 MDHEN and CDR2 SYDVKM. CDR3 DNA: TGTGCCAGCAGTACTGGGACAGGGGGCCTCTACGAGCAGTACTTC. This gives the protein CASSTGTGGLYEQYF.

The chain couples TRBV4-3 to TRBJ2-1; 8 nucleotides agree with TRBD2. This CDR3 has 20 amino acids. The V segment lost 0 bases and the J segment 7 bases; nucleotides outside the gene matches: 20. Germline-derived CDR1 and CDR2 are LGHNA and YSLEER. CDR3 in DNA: TGCGCCAGCAGCCAAGATATCGCCGGCGCGGGGGGCTTTGTGGGGAATGAGCAGTTCTTC. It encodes CASSQDIAGAGGFVGNEQFF.

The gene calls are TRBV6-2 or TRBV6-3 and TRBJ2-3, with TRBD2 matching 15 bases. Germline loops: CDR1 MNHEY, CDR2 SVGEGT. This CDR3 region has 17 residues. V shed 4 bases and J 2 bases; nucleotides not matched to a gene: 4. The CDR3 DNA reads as TGTGCCAGCAGTTGGAGGACTAGCGGGGGGGCCACAGATACGCAGTATTTT. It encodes CASSWRTSGGATDTQYF.

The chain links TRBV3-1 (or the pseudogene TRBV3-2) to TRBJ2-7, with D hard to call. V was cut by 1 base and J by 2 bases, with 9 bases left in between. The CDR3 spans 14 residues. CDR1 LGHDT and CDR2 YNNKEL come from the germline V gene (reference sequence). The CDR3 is CASSQVGRTYEQYF. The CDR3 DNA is TGTGCCAGCAGCCAAGTTGGCAGAACCTACGAGCAGTACTTC.

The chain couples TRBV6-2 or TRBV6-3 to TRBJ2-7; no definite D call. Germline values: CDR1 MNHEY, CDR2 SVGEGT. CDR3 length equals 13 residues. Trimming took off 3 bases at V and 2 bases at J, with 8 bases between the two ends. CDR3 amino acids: CASSYLQTYEQYF. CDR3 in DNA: TGTGCCAGCAGTTATTTACAGACCTACGAGCAGTACTTC.

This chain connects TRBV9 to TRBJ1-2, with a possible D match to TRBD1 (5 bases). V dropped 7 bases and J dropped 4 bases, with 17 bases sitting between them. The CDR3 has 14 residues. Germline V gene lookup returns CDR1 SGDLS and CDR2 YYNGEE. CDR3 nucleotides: TGTGCCAGCGGAAGCTCGCGGGGCGGCTATGGCTACACCTTC. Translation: CASGSSRGGYGYTF.

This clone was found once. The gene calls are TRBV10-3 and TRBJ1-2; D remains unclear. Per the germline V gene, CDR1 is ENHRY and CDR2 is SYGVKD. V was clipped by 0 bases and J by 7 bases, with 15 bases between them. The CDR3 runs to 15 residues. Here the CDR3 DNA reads TGTGCCATCAGTGAGTCGAGGGTCCCAGACGGTGGCTACACCTTC. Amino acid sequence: CAISESRVPDGGYTF.

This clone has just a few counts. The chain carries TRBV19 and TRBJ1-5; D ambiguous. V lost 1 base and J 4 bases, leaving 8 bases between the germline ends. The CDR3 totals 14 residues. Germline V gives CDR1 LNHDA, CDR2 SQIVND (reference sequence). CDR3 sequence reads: CASSIVGSNQPQHF. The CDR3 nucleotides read TGTGCCAGTAGTATAGTTGGCAGTAATCAGCCCCAGCATTTT.

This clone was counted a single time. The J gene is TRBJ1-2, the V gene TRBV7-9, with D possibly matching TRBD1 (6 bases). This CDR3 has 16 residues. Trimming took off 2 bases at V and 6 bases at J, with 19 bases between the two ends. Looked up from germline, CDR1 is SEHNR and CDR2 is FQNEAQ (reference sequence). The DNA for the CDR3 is TGTGCCAGCAGCTTATCACTCGGACAGAGTATTGATGGCTACACCTTC. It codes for CASSLSLGQSIDGYTF.

The CDR3 protein is CASSPLSGTGWNTEAFF. In DNA form, the CDR3 reads TGTGCCAGCAGTCCCCTCAGTGGGACAGGATGGAACACTGAAGCTTTCTTT. The V call is TRBV28, the J call TRBJ1-1; TRBD1 matches 8 bases. CDR1 and CDR2 from the germline V gene are MDHEN and SYDVKM. The CDR3 loop spans 17 amino acids. With 5 bases clipped from V and 1 base from J, the junction kept 12 bases outside the gene matches.

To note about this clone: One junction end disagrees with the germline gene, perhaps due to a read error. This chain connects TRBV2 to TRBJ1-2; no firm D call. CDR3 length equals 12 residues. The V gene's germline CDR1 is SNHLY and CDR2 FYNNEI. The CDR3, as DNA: TGTGCCAGCAGTGACGGTCCGGCAGTGGGCTCCTTC. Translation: CASSDGPAVGSF.

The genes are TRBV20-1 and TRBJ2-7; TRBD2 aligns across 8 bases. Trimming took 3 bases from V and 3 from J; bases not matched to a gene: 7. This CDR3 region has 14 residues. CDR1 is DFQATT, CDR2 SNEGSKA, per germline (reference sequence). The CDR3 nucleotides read TGCAGTGCTAGTATTAGCGGGGTGATCTACGAGCAGTACTTC. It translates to CSASISGVIYEQYF.

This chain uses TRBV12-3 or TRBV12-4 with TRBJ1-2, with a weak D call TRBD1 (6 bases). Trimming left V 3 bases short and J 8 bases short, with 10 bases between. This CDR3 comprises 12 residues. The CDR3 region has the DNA TGTGCCAGCAGTTTCACAGGGACGGGCTACACCTTC. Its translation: CASSFTGTGYTF.

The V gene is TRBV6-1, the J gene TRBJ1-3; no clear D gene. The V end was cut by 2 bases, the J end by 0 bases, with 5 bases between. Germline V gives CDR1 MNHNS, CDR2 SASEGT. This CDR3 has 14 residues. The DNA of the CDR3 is TGTGCCAGCAGTGAACGCAGCTCTGGAAACACCATATATTTT. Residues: CASSERSSGNTIYF.

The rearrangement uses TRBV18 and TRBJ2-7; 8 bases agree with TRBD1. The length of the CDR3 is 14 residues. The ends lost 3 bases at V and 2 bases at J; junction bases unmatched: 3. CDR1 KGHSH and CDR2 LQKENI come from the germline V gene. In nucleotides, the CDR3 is TGTGCCAGCTCACCGGGACAGGCAACCTACGAGCAGTACTTC. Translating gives CASSPGQATYEQYF.

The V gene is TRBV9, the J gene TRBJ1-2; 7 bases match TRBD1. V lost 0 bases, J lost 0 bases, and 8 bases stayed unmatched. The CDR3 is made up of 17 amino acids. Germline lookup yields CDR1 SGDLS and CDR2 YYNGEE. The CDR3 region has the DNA TGTGCCAGCAGCGTAGGTGTGGGACAGAAATCTAACTATGGCTACACCTTC. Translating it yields CASSVGVGQKSNYGYTF.